A selection of T cell receptor beta chains follows, all from one sample in a study of CD8 T cells in Susac syndrome. TCRdb reprocessed the immunoSEQ multiplex PCR reads with MiXCR, giving one entry per CDR3 protein. The sample lists some 96,000 distinct CDR3 sequences, around 94% occurring once. Input material: CD4+ T cells from PBMCs. All receptors derive from a human donor with Susac syndrome. CDR3s include the opening cysteine and the closing phenylalanine or tryptophan. Fields, in order: clone size, V gene, J gene, D gene, CDR3 DNA, CDR3 protein. D genes are given only for firm matches. Rows may omit the clone size; those that give it use once, few, many or a size class.

-,TRBV9,TRBJ2-3,-,TGTGCCAGCAGCGTAGCGAAAGGGACTAGCACAGATACGCAGTATTTT,CASSVAKGTSTDTQYF
once,TRBV12-3/TRBV12-4,TRBJ2-7,-,TGTGCCAGCACCCAGGGCCGCGCCTACGAGCAGTACTTC,CASTQGRAYEQYF
-,TRBV19,TRBJ2-7,TRBD2,TGTGCCAGTAGTTGGCAAGCGGGGGATGACGAGCAGTACTTC,CASSWQAGDDEQYF
-,TRBV7-9,TRBJ2-1,TRBD1,TGTGCCAGCAGCTTAAGGGGGACAGGGGGCATCAATGAGCAGTTCTTC,CASSLRGTGGINEQFF
-,TRBV20-1,TRBJ2-1,-,TGCAGTGCTACGGACCTCTACAATGAGCAGTTCTTC,CSATDLYNEQFF
-,TRBV20-1,TRBJ2-3,-,TGCAGTGCTAGTCCGCAAACAGATACGCAGTATTTT,CSASPQTDTQYF
-,TRBV7-2,TRBJ1-1,-,TGTGCCAGCAATCTACGCTCGCCTTCTGAAGCTTTCTTT,CASNLRSPSEAFF
-,TRBV27,TRBJ1-4,-,TGTGCCAGCAGTTCCGAAGTTCAATCGGGAAAACTGTTTTTT,CASSSEVQSGKLFF
-,TRBV6-5,TRBJ1-6,-,TGTGCCAGCAGCTTTTTCCCGGGAGGATCACCCCTCCACTTT,CASSFFPGGSPLHF
-,TRBV7-9,TRBJ2-3,-,TGTGCCAGCAGCCGACAGGTCGACGGCACAGATACGCAGTATTTT,CASSRQVDGTDTQYF
-,TRBV20-1,TRBJ1-2,-,TGCAGTGCTAGTGGCGGGGAGGGGCGCGGCTACACCTTC,CSASGGEGRGYTF
-,TRBV29-1,TRBJ2-5,TRBD1,TGCAGCGTTCTTGGACAGGGACAAGAGACCCAGTACTTC,CSVLGQGQETQYF
-,TRBV11-2,TRBJ1-2,-,TGTGCCAGCAGCTTCGGAGGGGCAGGGTATGGCTACACCTTC,CASSFGGAGYGYTF
-,TRBV27,TRBJ1-1,TRBD1,TGTGCCAGCGGAAGACAGGGGGTCCCAACTGAAGCTTTCTTT,CASGRQGVPTEAFF
-,TRBV2,TRBJ1-5,-,TGTGCCAGCAACCTGGAGGTGGGCGCTGGCCAGCCCCAGCATTTT,CASNLEVGAGQPQHF
-,TRBV6-6,TRBJ2-5,-,TGTGCCAGCAGTTACGGTCAAGAGACCCAGTACTTC,CASSYGQETQYF
-,TRBV9,TRBJ2-7,TRBD1,TGTGCCAGCGGGACAGGGGTGAGAGAGCAGTACTTC,CASGTGVREQYF
-,TRBV7-2,TRBJ1-2,-,TGTGCCAGCAGCTTGTCCCAGGACTATGGCTACACCTTC,CASSLSQDYGYTF
-,TRBV20-1,TRBJ1-1,-,TGCAGTGCCGGAGGGCCTTCGAACACTGAAGCTTTCTTT,CSAGGPSNTEAFF
-,TRBV19,TRBJ2-7,-,TGTGCCAGTAGTCTAAGCCGAATTACACAGGCGCGCGAGCAGTACTTC,CASSLSRITQAREQYF